The present T cell receptor beta chain was sequenced within a study of PD-1 blockade in classical Hodgkin lymphoma. Study-level points and caveats: Newly diagnosed patients and complete responders had comparable diversity at baseline.

This clone was seen only a few times. No antigen is known for it. Time point of the sample: cycle 4 day 1 (C4D1), after 6 weeks of nivolumab. With no exception, relapse followed autologous stem cell transplantation in all patients, and brentuximab vedotin exposure varied. This table comes from immunoSEQ multiplex PCR, and its TCRdb copy is limited to in-frame clones, with some not included. In the table there are roughly 49,000 clones, around 87% of which are singletons. J gave up 5 bases and V 8 bases, and 5 bases lay outside the gene matches. CDR1 is ENHRY and CDR2 is SYGVKD in the germline V gene. The CDR3 spans 13 residues.

The clonotype was recovered from a human donor with classical Hodgkin lymphoma. The source was peripheral blood mononuclear cells (PBMCs), collected before the fourth cycle of nivolumab. The V gene is TRBV10-3, the J gene TRBJ2-1, with 8 bases aligning to TRBD2. CDR3 amino acids: CAIQREPHNEQFF. The CDR3 DNA follows: TGTGCCATCCAGCGGGAGCCCCACAATGAGCAGTTCTTC.